A single sample gave rise to the 14 T cell receptor beta chains below, sequenced in a study of blood T cell repertoires in COVID-19 (dated by TCRdb to the early 2020s). Receptor amplification or capture employed the immunoSEQ multiplex PCR assay. TCRdb re-hosts the immuneACCESS table, in-frame sequences only. Its copies lack some clones; in the studies checked, an unresolved V gene accounts for under half of them, and the cause for the rest is not known. The sample table shows a few hundred thousand clones, and roughly 84% are seen once. 0.87% of the sample is held by the ten biggest clonotypes. The sequenced sample was peripheral blood. Source of these receptors: a human donor with COVID-19, enrolled during active disease. The donor label of this sample is uncertain.

This clone showed up many times. This sequence joins TRBV19 and TRBJ1-2, with D possibly being TRBD1 (5 bases). The CDR3 covers 17 residues. V gave up 7 bases and J gave up 2 bases, with 23 bases separating them. Germline CDR1 LNHDA, CDR2 SQIVND (reference sequence). CDR3 in DNA: TGTGCCAGTACCCGGGACGAGGGGAGGTCAGGCAACTATGGCTACACCTTC. It translates to CASTRDEGRSGNYGYTF.

V and J are TRBV2 and TRBJ1-1, with 8 bases that match TRBD1. V lost 5 bases to trimming and J lost 1 base; unmatched junction nucleotides: 6. CDR3 length: 15 residues. Germline V gene lookup returns CDR1 SNHLY and CDR2 FYNNEI. The CDR3 is CASSPSGQGNTEAFF. The CDR3 DNA reads as TGTGCCAGCAGTCCCTCTGGACAGGGGAACACTGAAGCTTTCTTT.

The CDR3 region has the DNA TGTGCCAGTACCCTGACCAGGGCAGCCCGGGCGAACACTGAAGCTTTCTTT. It yields the protein CASTLTRAARANTEAFF. The chain joins TRBV19 to TRBJ1-1; perhaps TRBD1 as D (5 bases). CDR3 length: 17 residues. Germline V lookup: CDR1 LNHDA, CDR2 SQIVND (reference sequence). V shed 7 bases and J shed 1 base, with 22 bases lying between them.

CDR3 coding DNA: TGTGCTAGTGGCCGAGAGCCTGGGGAGGGTAGCAATCAGCCCCAGCATTTT. It specifies CASGREPGEGSNQPQHF. V usage is TRBV12-5 and J usage is TRBJ1-5; no clear D. The germline CDR1 and CDR2 sequences are LGHNT and FRNRAP. Trimming stripped 6 bases from V and 0 bases from J, with 18 bases between. The CDR3 has 17 residues.

The V gene is TRBV6-5, the J gene TRBJ2-1; 11 bases agree with TRBD2. The CDR3 has 16 residues. Trimming cost V 2 bases and J 6 bases; bases outside gene matches: 6. Germline lookup yields CDR1 MNHEY and CDR2 SVGAGI. As DNA, the CDR3 is TGTGCCAGCAGTTACCCGACTAGCGGGGCCCGCAATGAGCAGTTCTTC. Its translation: CASSYPTSGARNEQFF.

This sequence joins TRBV2 and TRBJ2-1, with TRBD1 matching 8 bases. The CDR3 extends over 12 amino acids. Germline values: CDR1 SNHLY, CDR2 FYNNEI. With V trimmed by 6 bases and J by 9 bases, 4 bases remained unmatched. The CDR3 here is CASRTDRGEQFF. The CDR3 DNA reads as TGTGCCAGCAGGACCGACAGGGGTGAGCAGTTCTTC.

V is TRBV7-2 and J is TRBJ2-1; no clear D. The CDR3 extends over 14 amino acids. Germline loops: CDR1 SGHTA, CDR2 FQGNSA. Trimming left V 1 base short and J 6 bases short, with 10 bases between. CDR3 DNA: TGTGCCAGCAGCTTAGGGGCAGTTGGCAATGAGCAGTTCTTC. Translating gives CASSLGAVGNEQFF.

The V gene is TRBV30, the J gene TRBJ1-5; a possible D gene is TRBD1 (6 bases). The germline V gene encodes CDR1 GTSNPN and CDR2 SVGIG (reference sequence). The CDR3 contains 13 residues. The germline V and J ends were trimmed by 5 bases and 7 bases, with 15 bases remaining between them. CDR3 region: CAWEGGRGQPQHF. Here the CDR3 DNA reads TGTGCCTGGGAAGGGGGAAGGGGGCAGCCCCAGCATTTT.

The sample holds a few counts of this clone. The V gene is TRBV6-1, the J gene TRBJ2-3; the match to TRBD2 covers 7 bases. CDR3 length equals 16 residues. Germline V CDR1 and CDR2: MNHNS, SASEGT. Germline trimming cut 1 base from V and 0 bases from J; bases unmatched to any gene: 4. This CDR3 reads CASSEGGGYSTDTQYF. In nucleotides, the CDR3 is TGTGCCAGCAGTGAAGGGGGGGGGTATAGCACAGATACGCAGTATTTT.

The chain has TRBV7-9 and TRBJ2-1; TRBD2 matches 10 bases. This CDR3 spans 13 amino acids. Germline loops: CDR1 SEHNR, CDR2 FQNEAQ (reference sequence). V lost 11 bases, J lost 8 bases, and 9 bases stayed unmatched. DNA of the CDR3: TGTGCCCTTAAAGCGGGAGGGCCCGATGAGCAGTTCTTC. It encodes CALKAGGPDEQFF.

This clone has only one observation. The rearrangement links TRBV10-3 to TRBJ2-7; no firm D call. The CDR3 runs to 12 residues. Germline V gives CDR1 ENHRY, CDR2 SYGVKD. The ends were cut back, 2 bases at V and 2 bases at J, with 4 bases in the middle. The CDR3 region has the DNA TGTGCCATCAGTGAGCTAGCCTACGAGCAGTACTTC. Translated: CAISELAYEQYF.

V and J are TRBV28 and TRBJ1-1; 7 bases map to TRBD1. Germline CDR1 and CDR2: MDHEN and SYDVKM. V lost 5 bases and J lost 3; bases outside the gene matches: 9. The CDR3 extends over 15 amino acids. The CDR3 reads CASSAETGADTEAFF. The CDR3 DNA reads as TGTGCCAGCAGTGCCGAAACAGGGGCCGACACTGAAGCTTTCTTT. The full variable domain, completed using reference TRBV28 and TRBJ1-1, is DVKVTQSSRYLVKRTGEKVFLECVQDMDHENMFWYRQDPGLGLRLIYFSYDVKMKEKGDIPEGYSVSREKKERFSLILESASTNQTSMYLCASSAETGADTEAFFGQGTRLTVV.

The chain recombines TRBV30 with TRBJ1-2, with 7 bases matching TRBD1. The V segment lost 3 bases and the J segment 7 bases; nucleotides outside the gene matches: 14. This CDR3 is built from 15 residues. Germline values: CDR1 GTSNPN, CDR2 SVGIG (reference sequence). The CDR3 nucleotides are TGTGCCTGGAGCGTCTTTTCCGGGACAGACTCTGGCTACACCTTC. Translation gives CAWSVFSGTDSGYTF.

On this clone itself: Other nucleotide sequences from this sample produce the same CDR3. Here the CDR3 DNA reads TGTGCCAGCAGTAGACGGGAGTTCGGTGAGCAGTTCTTC. As protein: CASSRREFGEQFF. The chain combines TRBV28 with TRBJ2-1, with D possibly TRBD2 on 6 matching bases. The length of the CDR3 is 13 residues. The V gene lost 5 bases and the J gene lost 9 bases, with 14 bases spanning the gap. Germline loops: CDR1 MDHEN, CDR2 SYDVKM.